Presented here are 19 T cell receptor beta chains from one specimen sequenced in a study of blood T cells in healthy people across ages. The second PCR ran 7 to 11 cycles with a sample-barcoded 5' primer and J-beta primers. Via MiXCR, TCRdb re-called the 5' RACE reads, giving one row per CDR3 protein. This sample carries 700,000 or so distinct CDR3 sequences, about a fifth of them seen once, and the ten largest clones take around a fifth. The specimen was blood. The source is a man between 65 and 79 years old in good health.

V gene TRBV12-3 or TRBV12-4 combines with J gene TRBJ2-5; no reliable D call. Trimming took 8 bases from V and 7 from J, leaving 17 bases between them. CDR3 length equals 13 residues. The CDR3 DNA is TGTGCCAGCGGATCTGGGGATACCAGGACCCAGTACTTC. This sequence encodes CASGSGDTRTQYF.

The gene calls are TRBV28 and TRBJ1-2, with no clear D. The CDR3 loop spans 14 amino acids. V was trimmed by 5 bases and J by 4 bases, leaving 14 bases between them. Germline V gene sequence: CDR1 MDHEN, CDR2 SYDVKM. CDR3 DNA: TGTGCCAGCAGTCGGGGAGATCAGCGCTATGGCTACACCTTC. It codes for CASSRGDQRYGYTF.

Concerning this clonotype: The CDR3 carries no conserved terminal phenylalanine or tryptophan, so it likely arises from a read error. The J gene is TRBJ2-3, the V gene TRBV12-3 or TRBV12-4; D not resolved. The CDR3 runs 15 residues. The CDR3 DNA reads TGTGCCAGCAGTTTACTTGCAGATAGCACAGATGCGCAGTATTCT. Amino acids: CASSLLADSTDAQYS.

A remark on this clonotype: A read error may produce the germline difference seen at one junction end. The chain's CDR3 is CASSPQQGAAEALF. In nucleotides, the CDR3 is TGTGCCAGCAGTCCCCAACAGGGAGCGGCTGAAGCTCTCTTT. The chain has TRBV27 and TRBJ1-1; tentative D call: TRBD1 (6 bases). CDR1 and CDR2 (germline): MNHEY, SMNVEV (reference sequence). The CDR3 has 14 amino acids.

This clonotype was found a few times. The V and J genes are TRBV20-1 and TRBJ1-5, with D unresolved. Trimming stripped 6 bases from V and 2 bases from J, with 14 bases between. CDR1 is DFQATT, CDR2 SNEGSKA, per germline (reference sequence). The CDR3 extends over 14 amino acids. In nucleotides, the CDR3 is TGCAGTGCGATCCCGTCCCTTGGCAATCAGCCCCAGCATTTT. Encoded protein: CSAIPSLGNQPQHF.

This rearrangement joins TRBV28 to TRBJ2-7; tentative D call: TRBD1 (6 bases). Matching the DNA end better, TRBJ2-5 makes the J call doubtful. The CDR3 runs 14 residues. In germline, CDR1 is MDHEN, CDR2 SYDVKM. CDR3 protein: CASTSGGRKETQYF. The CDR3 region has the DNA TGTGCCAGCACCTCTGGGGGCCGAAAAGAGACCCAGTACTTC.

This clonotype was counted between two and nine times. Compared with germline, one end of the junction differs, possibly owing to a read error. The V gene is TRBV20-1, the J gene TRBJ2-6, with D uncertain. The CDR3 totals 14 residues. Germline-derived CDR1 and CDR2 are DFQATT and SNEGSKA (reference sequence). The CDR3 reads CSARETNGANVLTF. Written as DNA, the CDR3 is TGCAGTGCTCGAGAAACCAATGGGGCCAACGTCCTGACTTTC.

This chain links TRBV7-9 with TRBJ2-2; D uncertain. The CDR3 is 14 amino acids. Trimming left V 9 bases short and J 6 bases short, with 17 bases between. Germline lookup yields CDR1 SEHNR and CDR2 FQNEAQ (reference sequence). The CDR3 loop reads CASNFDSGSGELFF. CDR3 DNA sequence: TGTGCCAGTAACTTCGACTCAGGTTCCGGGGAGCTGTTTTTT.

This clonotype has a count of ten or more. V and J are TRBV5-5 and TRBJ1-1; 9 bases are shared with TRBD1. Germline V gene sequence: CDR1 SGHKS, CDR2 YYEKEE (reference sequence). The CDR3 covers 15 residues. With V trimmed by 4 bases and J by 4 bases, 8 bases remained unmatched. CDR3 DNA: TGTGCCAGCAGCCCGACAGGGGGTTTGCGCACTGAAGCTTTCTTT. It is translated as CASSPTGGLRTEAFF.

The chain recombines TRBV29-1 with TRBJ2-5; D unclear. This CDR3 region has 10 residues. Trimming removed 4 bases at V and 5 bases at J, with 5 bases between. Germline V CDR1 and CDR2: SQVTM, ANQGSEA. CDR3 region: CSVGDETQYF. CDR3 bases: TGCAGCGTTGGAGATGAGACCCAGTACTTC.

This sequence joins TRBV5-1 and TRBJ1-1, with D tentatively TRBD1 (5 bases). The V gene lost 1 base and the J gene lost 4 bases, with 14 bases spanning the gap. The germline CDR1 and CDR2 sequences are SGHRS and YFSETQ. This CDR3 contains 15 residues. This chain's CDR3 is CASSLRGALSTEAFF. CDR3 in DNA: TGCGCCAGCAGCTTGAGAGGGGCCTTAAGCACTGAAGCTTTCTTT. The whole variable domain, remainder taken from reference TRBV5-1 and TRBJ1-1, is KAGVTQTPRYLIKTRGQQVTLSCSPISGHRSVSWYQQTPGQGLQFLFEYFSETQRNKGNFPGRFSGRQFSNSRSEMNVSTLELGDSALYLCASSLRGALSTEAFFGQGTRLTVV.

In its sample, this clonotype was seen a few times. The chain joins TRBV29-1 to TRBJ1-1; no clear D gene. V was pared by 1 base and J by 2 bases, with 8 bases between. The CDR3 loop spans 13 amino acids. The germline gives CDR1 SQVTM, CDR2 ANQGSEA. The CDR3 DNA is TGCAGCGTTGAAGTTTCGGTCAACACTGAAGCTTTCTTT. This codes for CSVEVSVNTEAFF.

This clonotype came up a few times. The rearrangement joins TRBV4-3 to TRBJ1-2; D gene uncertain. CDR3 length equals 15 residues. The V gene's germline CDR1 is LGHNA and CDR2 YSLEER. The germline V and J ends were trimmed by 1 base and 3 bases, with 12 bases remaining between them. The CDR3 loop reads CASSQGAGYYYGYTF. The DNA for the CDR3 is TGCGCCAGCAGCCAAGGTGCAGGATATTACTATGGCTACACCTTC.

This clonotype was seen more than once but under ten times. The chain is built from TRBV7-9 and TRBJ2-4; 9 nucleotides agree with TRBD2. Germline V lookup: CDR1 SEHNR, CDR2 FQNEAQ (reference sequence). Trimming at V came to 2 bases and at J to 6 bases, leaving 8 bases not matched to a gene. The CDR3 runs 16 residues. Written as DNA, the CDR3 is TGTGCCAGCAGCTTACTCCGCGGGAGGGCGGGAAACATTCAGTACTTC. Translation: CASSLLRGRAGNIQYF.

The V call is TRBV5-1, the J call TRBJ2-5, with 10 nucleotides matching TRBD1. CDR1 and CDR2 (germline): SGHRS, YFSETQ. The CDR3 extends over 16 amino acids. With V trimmed by 4 bases and J by 4 bases, 10 bases remained unmatched. CDR3 in amino acids: CASSPAPGQGLETQYF. The CDR3 DNA sequence: TGCGCCAGCAGCCCAGCGCCGGGACAGGGGTTAGAGACCCAGTACTTC. The whole variable domain, filled in from reference TRBV5-1 and TRBJ2-5, reads KAGVTQTPRYLIKTRGQQVTLSCSPISGHRSVSWYQQTPGQGLQFLFEYFSETQRNKGNFPGRFSGRQFSNSRSEMNVSTLELGDSALYLCASSPAPGQGLETQYFGPGTRLLVL.

This clonotype has more than one count but fewer than ten. This chain joins TRBV11-1 and TRBJ2-1; no clear D gene. This CDR3 spans 13 amino acids. Germline loops: CDR1 SGHAT, CDR2 FQDESV (reference sequence). V was trimmed by 11 bases and J by 4 bases, leaving 15 bases between them. CDR3 sequence (DNA): TGTGCCTCACGGGCGGCCCCTTACAATGAGCAGTTCTTC. It translates to CASRAAPYNEQFF.

The rearrangement uses TRBV11-2 and TRBJ2-3, with D uncertain. This CDR3 spans 16 amino acids. Germline V gene sequence: CDR1 SGHAT, CDR2 FQNNGV. Trimming removed 3 bases at V and 7 bases at J, with 20 bases between. CDR3 loop: CASSFGLPTPENTQYF. CDR3 in DNA: TGTGCCAGCAGCTTTGGTCTCCCGACCCCCGAAAATACGCAGTATTTT.

This clonotype was counted between two and nine times. V usage is TRBV3-1 and J usage is TRBJ2-4, with 9 nucleotides matching TRBD2. Losses at the gene ends were 0 bases for V and 0 bases for J; bases not matched to a gene: 12. Germline CDR1 is LGHDT and CDR2 is YNNKEL (reference sequence). CDR3 length equals 20 residues. As DNA, the CDR3 is TGTGCCAGCAGCCAAGATCGAACCAGCGGGGGGCGCTTAGCCAAAAACATTCAGTACTTC. Translating gives CASSQDRTSGGRLAKNIQYF.

In this sample, this clonotype turned up many times. This rearrangement joins TRBV25-1 to TRBJ2-1; D is ambiguous. Deletions cut 5 bases from V and 3 bases from J, with 8 bases between. The CDR3 runs 13 residues. CDR1 is MGHDK and CDR2 is SYGVNS in the germline V gene. The CDR3 DNA sequence: TGTGCCAGCAGTCCTCGCGGCTACAATGAGCAGTTCTTC. It encodes CASSPRGYNEQFF.